Included here is one TCR beta chain sequence, with context. This record belongs to a study of tumor T cells in aggressive B-cell lymphoma. Only in-frame clones appear in the TCRdb table, and some are missing; sequencing was by immunoSEQ multiplex PCR. The sample lists about 4,000 clones; over 75% were seen once. Germline values: CDR1 LNHDA, CDR2 SQIVND (reference sequence). This CDR3 is 12 amino acids long. With 2 bases removed from V and 8 bases from J, the gap between germline ends came to 9 bases. The rearrangement links TRBV19 to TRBJ1-1; D unresolved. The sequence derives from an adult with diffuse large B cell lymphoma. The sequenced sample was tumor tissue. The CDR3 bases are TGTGCCAGTAGTATACCCCCCAGGGAAGCTTTCTTT. It is translated as CASSIPPREAFF.